This TCR beta chain is drawn from a study of blood T cells in healthy people across ages. Many counts were recorded for this clonotype. For the second PCR, which ran for roughly 7 to 11 cycles, a sample-barcoded 5' primer and a J-beta primer mix were used. TCRdb independently ran MiXCR on the 5' RACE reads; one entry per CDR3 protein. The table lists around 870,000 distinct CDR3 sequences, more than 25% of them singletons. The CDR3 is 14 amino acids. The V end lost 4 bases, the J end lost 4 bases, and 12 bases lay between the germline ends. Germline V gene lookup returns CDR1 SGHRS and CDR2 YFSETQ. The sequencing input was blood. This clonotype was obtained from a woman older than 75 in good health. The gene calls are TRBV5-1 and TRBJ1-5, with D perhaps TRBD1 (6 bases). The CDR3 loop reads CASSPDSQNQPQHF. The CDR3 bases are TGCGCCAGCAGCCCGGACAGCCAAAATCAGCCCCAGCATTTT. Looking up the rest from reference TRBV5-1 and TRBJ1-5 gives the full variable domain: KAGVTQTPRYLIKTRGQQVTLSCSPISGHRSVSWYQQTPGQGLQFLFEYFSETQRNKGNFPGRFSGRQFSNSRSEMNVSTLELGDSALYLCASSPDSQNQPQHFGDGTRLSIL.